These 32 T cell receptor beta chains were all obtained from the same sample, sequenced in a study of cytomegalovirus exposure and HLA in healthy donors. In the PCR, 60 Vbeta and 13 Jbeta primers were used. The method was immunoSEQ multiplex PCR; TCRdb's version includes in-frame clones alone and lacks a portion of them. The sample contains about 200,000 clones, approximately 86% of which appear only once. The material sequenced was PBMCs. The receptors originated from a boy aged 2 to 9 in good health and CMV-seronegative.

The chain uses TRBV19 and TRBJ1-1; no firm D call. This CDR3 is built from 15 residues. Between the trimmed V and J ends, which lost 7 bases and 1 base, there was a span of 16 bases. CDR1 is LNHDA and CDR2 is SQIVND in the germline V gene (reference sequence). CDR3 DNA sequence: TGTGCCAGTACCCGGGTTGCACGGAGGAACACTGAAGCTTTCTTT. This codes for CASTRVARRNTEAFF.

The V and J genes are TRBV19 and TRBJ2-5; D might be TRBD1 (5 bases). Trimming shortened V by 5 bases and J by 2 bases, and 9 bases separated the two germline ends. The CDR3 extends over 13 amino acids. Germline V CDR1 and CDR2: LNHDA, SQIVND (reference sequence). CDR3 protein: CASSPQAQETQYF. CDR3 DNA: TGTGCCAGTAGTCCACAGGCACAAGAGACCCAGTACTTC.

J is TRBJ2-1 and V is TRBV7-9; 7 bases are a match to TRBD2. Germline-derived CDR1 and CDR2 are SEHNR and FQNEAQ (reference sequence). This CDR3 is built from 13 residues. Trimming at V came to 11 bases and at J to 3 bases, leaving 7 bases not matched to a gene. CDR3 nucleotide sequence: TGTGCCGCCGCGGGGACTAACTACAATGAGCAGTTCTTC. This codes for CAAAGTNYNEQFF.

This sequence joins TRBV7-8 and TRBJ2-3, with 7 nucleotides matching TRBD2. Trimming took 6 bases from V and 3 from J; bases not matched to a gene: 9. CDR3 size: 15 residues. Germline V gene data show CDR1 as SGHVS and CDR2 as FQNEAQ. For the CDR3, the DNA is TGTGCCAGCAGTCCAGGCTTGGGGGGGACAGATACGCAGTATTTT. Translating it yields CASSPGLGGTDTQYF.

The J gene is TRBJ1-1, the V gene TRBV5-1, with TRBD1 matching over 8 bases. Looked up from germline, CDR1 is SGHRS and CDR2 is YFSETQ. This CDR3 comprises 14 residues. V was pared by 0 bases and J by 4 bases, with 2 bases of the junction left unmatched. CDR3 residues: CASSLEQGGTEAFF. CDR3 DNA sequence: TGCGCCAGCAGCTTGGAACAGGGGGGCACTGAAGCTTTCTTT.

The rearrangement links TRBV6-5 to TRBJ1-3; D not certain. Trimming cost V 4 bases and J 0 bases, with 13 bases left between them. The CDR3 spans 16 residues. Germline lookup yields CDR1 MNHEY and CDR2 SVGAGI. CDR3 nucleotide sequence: TGTGCCAGCAGTTCCTTCTCCCGACTCTCTGGAAACACCATATATTTT. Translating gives CASSSFSRLSGNTIYF.

The CDR3 spells CASRGVFNEQFF. The DNA for the CDR3 is TGTGCCAGCAGGGGCGTTTTCAATGAGCAGTTCTTC. The chain links TRBV25-1 to TRBJ2-1; D call uncertain. CDR3 length equals 12 residues. The ends were cut back, 6 bases at V and 6 bases at J, with 9 bases in the middle. Germline values: CDR1 MGHDK, CDR2 SYGVNS.

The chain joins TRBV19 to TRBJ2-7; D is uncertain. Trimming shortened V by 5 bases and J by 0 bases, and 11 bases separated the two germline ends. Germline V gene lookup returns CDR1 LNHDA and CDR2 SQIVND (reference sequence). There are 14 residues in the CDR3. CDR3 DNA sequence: TGTGCCAGTAGTCCCGGCGGTAACTCCTACGAGCAGTACTTC. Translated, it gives CASSPGGNSYEQYF.

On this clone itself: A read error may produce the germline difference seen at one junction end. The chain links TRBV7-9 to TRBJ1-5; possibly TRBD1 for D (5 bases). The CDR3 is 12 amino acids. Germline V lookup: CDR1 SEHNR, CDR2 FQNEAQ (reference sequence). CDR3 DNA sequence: TGTTCCAGCAGCTCCAGGGTTTTGCCCCAGCATTTT. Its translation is CSSSSRVLPQHF.

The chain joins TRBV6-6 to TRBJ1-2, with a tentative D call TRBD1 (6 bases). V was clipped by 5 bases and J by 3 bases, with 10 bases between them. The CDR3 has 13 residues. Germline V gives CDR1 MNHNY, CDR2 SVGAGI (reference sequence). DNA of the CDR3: TGTGCCAGCAGTCCGGACAGAGACTATGGCTACACCTTC. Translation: CASSPDRDYGYTF.

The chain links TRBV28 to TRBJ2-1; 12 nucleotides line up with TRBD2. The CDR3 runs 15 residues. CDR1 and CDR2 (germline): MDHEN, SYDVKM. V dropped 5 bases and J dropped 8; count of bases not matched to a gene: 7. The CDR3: CASSLAGGPIDEQFF. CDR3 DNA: TGTGCCAGCAGTCTAGCGGGGGGGCCGATCGATGAGCAGTTCTTC.

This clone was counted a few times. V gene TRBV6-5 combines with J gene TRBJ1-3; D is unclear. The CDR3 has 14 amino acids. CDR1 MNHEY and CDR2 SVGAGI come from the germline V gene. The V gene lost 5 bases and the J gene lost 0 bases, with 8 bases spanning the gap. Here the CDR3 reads CASSHRVSGNTIYF. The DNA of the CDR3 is TGTGCCAGCAGTCATCGGGTCTCTGGAAACACCATATATTTT.

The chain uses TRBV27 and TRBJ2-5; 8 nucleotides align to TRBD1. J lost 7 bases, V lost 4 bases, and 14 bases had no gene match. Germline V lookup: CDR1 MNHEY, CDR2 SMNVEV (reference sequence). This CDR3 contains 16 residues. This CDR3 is CASSSTGGGTGATQYF. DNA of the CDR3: TGTGCCAGCAGTTCCACAGGGGGAGGAACCGGTGCGACCCAGTACTTC.

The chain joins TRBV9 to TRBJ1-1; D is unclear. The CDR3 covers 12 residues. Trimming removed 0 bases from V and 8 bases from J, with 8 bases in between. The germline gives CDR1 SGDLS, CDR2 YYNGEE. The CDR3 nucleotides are TGTGCCAGCAGCGTAGTATATGGCGAAGCTTTCTTT. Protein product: CASSVVYGEAFF.

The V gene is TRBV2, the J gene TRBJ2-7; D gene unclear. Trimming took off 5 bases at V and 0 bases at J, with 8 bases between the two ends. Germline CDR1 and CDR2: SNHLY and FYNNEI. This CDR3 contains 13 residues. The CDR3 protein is CASSSGDSYEQYF. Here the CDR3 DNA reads TGTGCCAGCAGTTCCGGTGACTCCTACGAGCAGTACTTC.

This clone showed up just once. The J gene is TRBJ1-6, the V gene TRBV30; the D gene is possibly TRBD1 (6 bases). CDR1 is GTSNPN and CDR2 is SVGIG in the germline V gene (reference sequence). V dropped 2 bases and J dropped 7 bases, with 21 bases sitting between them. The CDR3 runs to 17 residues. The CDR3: CAWSPEGVPDRNSPLHF. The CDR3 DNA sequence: TGTGCCTGGAGTCCCGAGGGGGTCCCCGACCGAAATTCACCCCTCCACTTT.

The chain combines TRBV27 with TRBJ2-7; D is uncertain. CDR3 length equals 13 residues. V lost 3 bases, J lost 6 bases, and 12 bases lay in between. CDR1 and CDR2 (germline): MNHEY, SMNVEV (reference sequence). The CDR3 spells CASSFGRRLEQYF. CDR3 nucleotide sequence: TGTGCCAGCAGTTTTGGTAGGCGGCTCGAGCAGTACTTC.

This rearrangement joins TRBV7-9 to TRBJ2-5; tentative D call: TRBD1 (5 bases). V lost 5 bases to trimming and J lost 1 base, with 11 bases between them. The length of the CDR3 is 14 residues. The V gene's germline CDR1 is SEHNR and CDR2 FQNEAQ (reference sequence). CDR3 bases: TGTGCCAGCAGCCAAGACAGTTCCCAAGAGACCCAGTACTTC. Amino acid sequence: CASSQDSSQETQYF. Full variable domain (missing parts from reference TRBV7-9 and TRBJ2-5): DTGVSQNPRHKITKRGQNVTFRCDPISEHNRLYWYRQTLGQGPEFLTYFQNEAQLEKSRLLSDRFSAERPKGSFSTLEIQRTEQGDSAMYLCASSQDSSQETQYFGPGTRLLVL.

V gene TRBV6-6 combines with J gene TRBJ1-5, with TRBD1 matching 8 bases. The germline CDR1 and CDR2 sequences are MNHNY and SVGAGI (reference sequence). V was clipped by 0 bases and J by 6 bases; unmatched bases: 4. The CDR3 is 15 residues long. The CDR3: CASSYSGQGGQPQHF. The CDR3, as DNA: TGTGCCAGCAGTTACTCAGGACAGGGTGGTCAGCCCCAGCATTTT.

The DNA of the CDR3 is TGTGCCAGTAGTCCCCGGGACAGAGGATATGGCTACACCTTC. Protein product: CASSPRDRGYGYTF. The genes are TRBV19 and TRBJ1-2; TRBD1 matches at 7 bases. The CDR3 totals 14 residues. The V gene's germline CDR1 is LNHDA and CDR2 SQIVND (reference sequence). After removal of 5 bases from V and 5 bases from J, the junction contained 8 bases not matched to a gene.

CDR3 DNA: TGTGCCAGTAGTGGCGATCCGCCGACTAGCAGAAACTACGAGCAGTACTTC. It specifies CASSGDPPTSRNYEQYF. V and J are TRBV19 and TRBJ2-7; 7 positions match TRBD2. The germline V gene has CDR1 LNHDA and CDR2 SQIVND (reference sequence). V trimming: 5 bases; J trimming: 3 bases; junction bases outside the gene matches: 16. The CDR3 contains 17 residues.

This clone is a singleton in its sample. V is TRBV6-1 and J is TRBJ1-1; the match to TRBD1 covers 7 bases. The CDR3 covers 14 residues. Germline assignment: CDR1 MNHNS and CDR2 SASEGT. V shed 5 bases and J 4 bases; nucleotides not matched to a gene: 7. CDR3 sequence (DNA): TGTGCCAGCAGTTCACAGGGGTTGGGCACTGAAGCTTTCTTT. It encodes CASSSQGLGTEAFF.

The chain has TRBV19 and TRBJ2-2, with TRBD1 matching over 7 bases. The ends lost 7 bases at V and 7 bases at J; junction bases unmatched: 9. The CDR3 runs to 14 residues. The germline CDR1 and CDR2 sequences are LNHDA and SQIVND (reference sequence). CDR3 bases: TGTGCCAGTAAACTGGGCAGGGGGAACGGGGAGCTGTTTTTT. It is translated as CASKLGRGNGELFF.

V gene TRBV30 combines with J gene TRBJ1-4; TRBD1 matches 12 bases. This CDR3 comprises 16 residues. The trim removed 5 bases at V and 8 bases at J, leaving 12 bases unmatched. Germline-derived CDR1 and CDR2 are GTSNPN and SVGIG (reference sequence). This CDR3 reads CAWGTGGAIPVEKLFF. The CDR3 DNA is TGTGCCTGGGGGACAGGGGGCGCGATTCCAGTAGAAAAACTGTTTTTT.

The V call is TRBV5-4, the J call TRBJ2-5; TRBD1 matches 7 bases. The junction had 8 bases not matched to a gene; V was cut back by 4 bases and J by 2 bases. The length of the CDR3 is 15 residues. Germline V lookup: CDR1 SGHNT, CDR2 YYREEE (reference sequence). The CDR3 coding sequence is TGTGCCAGCAGCCCCGCCCGACAGGGACAAGAGACCCAGTACTTC. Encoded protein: CASSPARQGQETQYF.

CDR3 nucleotide sequence: TGCGCCAGCAGCTTGGATCCCAACAGGGTCGGTCAGCCCCAGCATTTT. Translation gives CASSLDPNRVGQPQHF. The chain recombines TRBV5-1 with TRBJ1-5; maybe TRBD1 (6 bases). Germline values: CDR1 SGHRS, CDR2 YFSETQ. Trimming cost V 0 bases and J 6 bases, with 16 bases left between them. CDR3 length: 16 residues.

The CDR3 spells CASSFAGAPLHF. CDR3 DNA sequence: TGTGCCAGCAGTTTTGCGGGGGCACCCCTCCACTTT. The chain has TRBV28 and TRBJ1-6, with D maybe TRBD1 (5 bases). With 3 bases removed from V and 11 bases from J, the gap between germline ends came to 8 bases. Germline V gives CDR1 MDHEN, CDR2 SYDVKM. This CDR3 spans 12 amino acids.

The CDR3 spells CASSFRVVQGSSYEQYF. The DNA for the CDR3 is TGTGCCAGCAGCTTCCGGGTTGTACAGGGTAGCTCCTACGAGCAGTACTTC. The chain joins TRBV12-1 to TRBJ2-7; the D call in the table, TRBD1, was not verified against the DNA. TRBV12-1 is a pseudogene segment. There are 17 residues in the CDR3.

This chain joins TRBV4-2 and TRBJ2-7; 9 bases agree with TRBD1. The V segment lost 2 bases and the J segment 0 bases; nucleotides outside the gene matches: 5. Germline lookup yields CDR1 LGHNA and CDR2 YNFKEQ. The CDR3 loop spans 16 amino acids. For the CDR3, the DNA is TGTGCCAGCAGCCAATACGAGGACAGGGGCTCCTACGAGCAGTACTTC. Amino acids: CASSQYEDRGSYEQYF.

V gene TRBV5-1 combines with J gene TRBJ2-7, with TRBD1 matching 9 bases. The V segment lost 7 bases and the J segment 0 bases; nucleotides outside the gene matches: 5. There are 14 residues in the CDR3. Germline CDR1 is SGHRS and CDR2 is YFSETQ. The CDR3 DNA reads TGCGCCAGCTACCGGGACAGGGACTCCTACGAGCAGTACTTC. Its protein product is CASYRDRDSYEQYF.

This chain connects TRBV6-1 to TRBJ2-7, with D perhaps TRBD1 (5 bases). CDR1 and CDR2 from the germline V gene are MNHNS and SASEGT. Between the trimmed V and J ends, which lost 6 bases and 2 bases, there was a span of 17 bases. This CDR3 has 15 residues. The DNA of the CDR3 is TGTGCCAGCAGCCTTCAAAGGGGCAGTACCTACGAGCAGTACTTC. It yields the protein CASSLQRGSTYEQYF.

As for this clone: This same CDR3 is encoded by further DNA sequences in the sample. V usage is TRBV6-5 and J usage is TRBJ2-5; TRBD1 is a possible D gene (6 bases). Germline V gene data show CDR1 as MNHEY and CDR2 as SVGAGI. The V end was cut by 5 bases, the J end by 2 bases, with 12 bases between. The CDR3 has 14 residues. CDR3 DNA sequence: TGTGCCAGCAGTAACTTACAGGGTCAAGAGACCCAGTACTTC. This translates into CASSNLQGQETQYF.